This T cell receptor beta chain was sequenced during a study of blood T cell repertoires in COVID-19. Whole-study context: There were acute and convalescent COVID-19 samples, and they came from the United States, Italy and Spain. From T cells, B-cell-depleted T cells, or PBMCs came the material, which was cDNA or gDNA.

Original data processing: How many nucleated cells were present was estimated from reference gene primer amplification. TCRdb's table, derived via immunoSEQ multiplex PCR, lists solely in-frame clones and lacks some. The V and J calls and the clone size are those of that table, but D and trimming were determined from the DNA. The data show 150,000 to 200,000 clones, more than 75% seen once. Seattle participants joined during active infection and were tracked over time. This CDR3 spans 16 amino acids. Germline V gene sequence: CDR1 SGHDN, CDR2 FVKESK. The V end lost 0 bases, the J end lost 8 bases, and 17 bases lay between the germline ends.

The rearrangement joins TRBV14 to TRBJ2-1; the D gene is possibly TRBD2 (5 bases). The TCR originated in a person aged 70 to 79 with COVID-19, enrolled during active disease. Material for sequencing was peripheral blood. The CDR3 loop is CASSQDLRGSAHEQFF. The CDR3 coding sequence is TGTGCCAGCAGCCAAGATCTCCGGGGTTCGGCCCATGAGCAGTTCTTC.